This entry lists 26 T cell receptor beta chains sequenced from one sample in a study of blood T cell repertoires in COVID-19. The protocol was immunoSEQ multiplex PCR, while the TCRdb copy is restricted to in-frame clones and leaves out a portion. The sample lists around 63,000 clones; over 75% were seen once. What was sequenced was peripheral blood. These receptors originate from a man in his 60s with acute or convalescent COVID-19.

The V gene is TRBV5-1, the J gene TRBJ2-1, with a possible D match to TRBD2 (5 bases). The CDR3 is 15 amino acids. V was shortened by 4 bases and J by 0 bases, with 11 bases between the two germline ends. Germline V gene sequence: CDR1 SGHRS, CDR2 YFSETQ. The CDR3 reads CASSLDGSSYNEQFF. The CDR3 DNA reads as TGCGCCAGCAGCCTAGATGGGAGCTCCTACAATGAGCAGTTCTTC. The variable domain in full, with the rest retrieved from reference TRBV5-1 and TRBJ2-1, is KAGVTQTPRYLIKTRGQQVTLSCSPISGHRSVSWYQQTPGQGLQFLFEYFSETQRNKGNFPGRFSGRQFSNSRSEMNVSTLELGDSALYLCASSLDGSSYNEQFFGPGTRLTVL.

CDR3 in DNA: TGTGCCAGTAGTCTACGACAGGTGAAACTGTTTTTT. It translates to CASSLRQVKLFF. This sequence joins TRBV19 and TRBJ1-4, with D perhaps TRBD1 (6 bases). V gave up 5 bases and J gave up 11 bases, with 12 bases separating them. The germline V gene encodes CDR1 LNHDA and CDR2 SQIVND (reference sequence). This CDR3 region has 12 residues. Full variable domain (remainder filled in from reference TRBV19 and TRBJ1-4): DGGITQSPKYLFRKEGQNVTLSCEQNLNHDAMYWYRQDPGQGLRLIYYSQIVNDFQKGDIAEGYSVSREKKESFPLTVTSAQKNPTAFYLCASSLRQVKLFFGSGTQLSVL.

V and J are TRBV14 and TRBJ2-2; 8 bases line up with TRBD2. The CDR3 runs to 15 residues. The V gene's germline CDR1 is SGHDN and CDR2 FVKESK. After removal of 5 bases from V and 4 bases from J, the junction contained 6 bases not matched to a gene. This CDR3 reads CASSSPGGITGELFF. For the CDR3, the DNA is TGTGCCAGCAGCTCCCCGGGGGGGATCACCGGGGAGCTGTTTTTT.

J is TRBJ1-1 and V is TRBV9; D gene uncertain. The CDR3 is 14 amino acids. CDR1 and CDR2 (germline): SGDLS, YYNGEE. Trimming left V 1 base short and J 2 bases short, with 9 bases between. This chain's CDR3 is CASSVLGSNTEAFF. The CDR3 coding sequence is TGTGCCAGCAGCGTATTAGGGAGCAACACTGAAGCTTTCTTT. Full variable domain (rest looked up from reference TRBV9 and TRBJ1-1): DSGVTQTPKHLITATGQRVTLRCSPRSGDLSVYWYQQSLDQGLQFLIQYYNGEERAKGNILERFSAQQFPDLHSELNLSSLELGDSALYFCASSVLGSNTEAFFGQGTRLTVV.

J is TRBJ2-7 and V is TRBV6-1; possibly TRBD1 for D (5 bases). Germline CDR1 MNHNS, CDR2 SASEGT. The CDR3 is made up of 14 amino acids. V was trimmed by 3 bases and J by 3 bases, leaving 12 bases between them. CDR3 in DNA: TGTGCCAGCAGTGAGTTCAGGGTTCTCTACGAGCAGTACTTC. Its translation: CASSEFRVLYEQYF.

The chain is built from TRBV7-3 and TRBJ2-2, with D tentatively TRBD2 (6 bases). The V end was cut by 5 bases, the J end by 2 bases, with 12 bases between. Germline V CDR1 and CDR2: SGHTA, FQGTGA. The CDR3 has 15 amino acids. CDR3 region: CASSRGSLNTGELFF. The DNA of the CDR3 is TGTGCCAGCAGCCGGGGGAGTTTAAACACCGGGGAGCTGTTTTTT.

The chain joins TRBV9 to TRBJ2-3; 8 positions agree with TRBD1. Trimming took 1 base from V and 4 from J; bases not matched to a gene: 5. Germline V gene lookup returns CDR1 SGDLS and CDR2 YYNGEE. The CDR3 length is 15 residues. The CDR3 DNA follows: TGTGCCAGCAGCGTACAGTCAGGGGGCGCAGATACGCAGTATTTT. Its translation is CASSVQSGGADTQYF.

V gene TRBV30 combines with J gene TRBJ2-3, with a tentative D call TRBD2 (5 bases). The CDR3 runs to 11 residues. CDR1 and CDR2 from the germline V gene are GTSNPN and SVGIG (reference sequence). The CDR3 reads CARRTERTQYF. CDR3 nucleotide sequence: TGTGCTCGGAGGACGGAACGGACGCAGTATTTT.

The gene calls are TRBV7-9 and TRBJ1-3; TRBD1 aligns across 8 bases. The CDR3 runs 13 residues. The germline CDR1 and CDR2 sequences are SEHNR and FQNEAQ (reference sequence). V lost 5 bases, J lost 7 bases, and 4 bases stayed unmatched. The CDR3 region is CASSQTGVNTIYF. CDR3 DNA: TGTGCCAGCAGCCAGACAGGGGTGAACACCATATATTTT.

As to this clone: Other nucleotide sequences from this sample produce the same CDR3. The rearrangement links TRBV2 to TRBJ2-5, with TRBD2 matching 15 bases. The V and J ends lost 6 bases and 5 bases, in that order; junction bases with no gene match: 4. In germline, CDR1 is SNHLY, CDR2 FYNNEI. CDR3 length equals 15 residues. The CDR3 spells CASSGTSGGLETQYF. The CDR3 bases are TGTGCCAGCAGCGGGACTAGCGGGGGGCTGGAGACCCAGTACTTC.

The rearrangement links TRBV7-2 to TRBJ2-3; TRBD2 might be the D (6 bases). Germline lookup yields CDR1 SGHTA and CDR2 FQGNSA. This CDR3 region has 17 residues. Trimming cost V 1 base and J 0 bases, with 14 bases left between them. The CDR3 loop is CASSLVGSGVSTDTQYF. The CDR3 nucleotides are TGTGCCAGCAGCTTAGTGGGTTCGGGGGTAAGCACAGATACGCAGTATTTT.

Only one count was recorded for this clone. The chain joins TRBV5-1 to TRBJ2-3, with D possibly matching TRBD1 (5 bases). The germline CDR1 and CDR2 sequences are SGHRS and YFSETQ. Trimming took off 6 bases at V and 0 bases at J, with 14 bases between the two ends. The CDR3 is 15 amino acids. The CDR3 DNA follows: TGCGCCAGCACCACACAGGTTTCTAGCACAGATACGCAGTATTTT. Protein sequence: CASTTQVSSTDTQYF.

The chain employs TRBV28 and TRBJ2-1, with D tentatively TRBD2 (5 bases). The germline V gene has CDR1 MDHEN and CDR2 SYDVKM. Between the trimmed V and J ends, which lost 3 bases and 6 bases, there was a span of 6 bases. This CDR3 has 12 residues. In DNA, the CDR3 is TGTGCCAGCAGTTTGGCGGGCAATGAGCAGTTCTTC. Translation gives CASSLAGNEQFF. The full variable domain, rest sourced from reference TRBV28 and TRBJ2-1, is DVKVTQSSRYLVKRTGEKVFLECVQDMDHENMFWYRQDPGLGLRLIYFSYDVKMKEKGDIPEGYSVSREKKERFSLILESASTNQTSMYLCASSLAGNEQFFGPGTRLTVL.

This chain joins TRBV28 and TRBJ1-3; 9 positions agree with TRBD1. Germline assignment: CDR1 MDHEN and CDR2 SYDVKM. Trimming took 4 bases from V and 2 from J; bases not matched to a gene: 3. CDR3 length: 15 residues. CDR3: CASSSRDRAGNTIYF. As DNA, the CDR3 is TGTGCCAGCAGTTCACGGGACAGGGCTGGAAACACCATATATTTT.

The V gene is TRBV7-2, the J gene TRBJ2-5; 9 positions match TRBD1. There are 15 residues in the CDR3. Germline V gives CDR1 SGHTA, CDR2 FQGNSA. V was pared by 1 base and J by 5 bases, with 5 bases of the junction left unmatched. DNA of the CDR3: TGTGCCAGCAGCTTAGTGACAGGGGGATGGGAGACCCAGTACTTC. Protein: CASSLVTGGWETQYF.

The rearrangement links TRBV7-2 to TRBJ1-5, with D perhaps matching TRBD1 (5 bases). V dropped 1 base and J dropped 5 bases, with 9 bases sitting between them. This CDR3 region has 14 residues. From germline, CDR1 is SGHTA and CDR2 FQGNSA. The CDR3 region has the DNA TGTGCCAGCAGCTTAGGGGCAGGGTATCAGCCCCAGCATTTT. It specifies CASSLGAGYQPQHF.

The CDR3 region has the DNA TGTGCCAGCAGCTTAGAGAAGGGGAAGCAGTTCTTC. Amino acids: CASSLEKGKQFF. The V gene is TRBV7-2, the J gene TRBJ2-1; D perhaps matches TRBD1 (5 bases). Trimming removed 1 base from V and 11 bases from J, with 9 bases in between. The CDR3 is 12 amino acids. Germline V CDR1 and CDR2: SGHTA, FQGNSA.

The table lists this clone with a few counts. The genes are TRBV27 and TRBJ1-5; D might be TRBD1 (5 bases). The germline CDR1 and CDR2 sequences are MNHEY and SMNVEV (reference sequence). V shed 5 bases and J shed 5 bases, with 13 bases lying between them. The CDR3 is 14 residues long. CDR3 in DNA: TGTGCCAGCAGTCCCGACAGTGATCATCAGCCCCAGCATTTT. Amino acids: CASSPDSDHQPQHF.

This clone was counted between two and nine times. The chain links TRBV9 to TRBJ1-6; tentative D call: TRBD1 (6 bases). The length of the CDR3 is 14 residues. The ends were cut back, 6 bases at V and 7 bases at J, with 14 bases in the middle. In germline, CDR1 is SGDLS, CDR2 YYNGEE. The CDR3 loop reads CASNRALGNSPLHF. The CDR3 DNA reads as TGTGCCAGCAACAGGGCCCTAGGGAATTCACCCCTCCACTTT.

In its sample, this clone was seen once. The chain links TRBV14 to TRBJ1-1; tentative D call: TRBD1 (5 bases). V was cut by 5 bases and J by 4 bases, with 17 bases left in between. In germline, CDR1 is SGHDN, CDR2 FVKESK. The CDR3 loop spans 15 amino acids. The CDR3, as DNA: TGTGCCAGCAGCAATTACAGGAGTATTATCACTGAAGCTTTCTTT. Translating gives CASSNYRSIITEAFF.

This sequence joins TRBV20-1 and TRBJ1-2, with D tentatively TRBD1 (5 bases). This CDR3 is built from 10 residues. V lost 8 bases and J lost 4, with 8 bases in between. Looked up from germline, CDR1 is DFQATT and CDR2 is SNEGSKA (reference sequence). The CDR3 sequence is CSPGIYGYTF. The CDR3 DNA is TGCAGTCCAGGGATCTATGGCTACACCTTC.

The rearrangement uses TRBV19 and TRBJ1-5, with 7 nucleotides matching TRBD1. V lost 7 bases and J lost 0; bases outside the gene matches: 6. The CDR3 loop spans 15 amino acids. CDR1 LNHDA and CDR2 SQIVND come from the germline V gene (reference sequence). CDR3 region: CASIRTGVSNQPQHF. The CDR3, as DNA: TGTGCCAGTATCCGGACAGGAGTTAGCAATCAGCCCCAGCATTTT.

This clone was seen only once. The chain carries TRBV7-2 and TRBJ2-1; 11 positions match TRBD2. This CDR3 has 17 residues. Germline V gene lookup returns CDR1 SGHTA and CDR2 FQGNSA. Trimming removed 0 bases from V and 5 bases from J; junction bases left unmatched: 6. CDR3 sequence reads: CASSLAGTSGLDNEQFF. In DNA, the CDR3 is TGTGCCAGCAGCTTAGCGGGGACTAGCGGTTTGGACAATGAGCAGTTCTTC.

A few counts support this clone. The chain links TRBV11-2 to TRBJ1-3; 9 positions agree with TRBD1. After removal of 5 bases from V and 5 bases from J, the junction contained 4 bases not matched to a gene. The CDR3 spans 14 residues. Germline V gene lookup returns CDR1 SGHAT and CDR2 FQNNGV. CDR3 amino acids: CASSRDRDRNTIYF. The CDR3 coding sequence is TGTGCCAGCAGCCGGGACAGGGACCGAAACACCATATATTTT.

This clone was picked up one time. The V and J genes are TRBV2 and TRBJ1-4; no clear D gene. This CDR3 has 14 amino acids. V gave up 2 bases and J gave up 3 bases, with 7 bases separating them. From germline, CDR1 is SNHLY and CDR2 FYNNEI. CDR3 in amino acids: CASSENSSNEKLFF. CDR3 in DNA: TGTGCCAGCAGTGAAAACTCATCTAATGAAAAACTGTTTTTT.

V is TRBV7-9 and J is TRBJ2-2; TRBD2 aligns across 11 bases. Germline CDR1 SEHNR, CDR2 FQNEAQ (reference sequence). V lost 9 bases to trimming and J lost 0 bases; unmatched junction nucleotides: 15. The CDR3 loop spans 19 amino acids. The CDR3 bases are TGTGCCAGTTTAAAGGATCTAGCGGGGGGCGACGCGAACACCGGGGAGCTGTTTTTT. Amino acid sequence: CASLKDLAGGDANTGELFF.